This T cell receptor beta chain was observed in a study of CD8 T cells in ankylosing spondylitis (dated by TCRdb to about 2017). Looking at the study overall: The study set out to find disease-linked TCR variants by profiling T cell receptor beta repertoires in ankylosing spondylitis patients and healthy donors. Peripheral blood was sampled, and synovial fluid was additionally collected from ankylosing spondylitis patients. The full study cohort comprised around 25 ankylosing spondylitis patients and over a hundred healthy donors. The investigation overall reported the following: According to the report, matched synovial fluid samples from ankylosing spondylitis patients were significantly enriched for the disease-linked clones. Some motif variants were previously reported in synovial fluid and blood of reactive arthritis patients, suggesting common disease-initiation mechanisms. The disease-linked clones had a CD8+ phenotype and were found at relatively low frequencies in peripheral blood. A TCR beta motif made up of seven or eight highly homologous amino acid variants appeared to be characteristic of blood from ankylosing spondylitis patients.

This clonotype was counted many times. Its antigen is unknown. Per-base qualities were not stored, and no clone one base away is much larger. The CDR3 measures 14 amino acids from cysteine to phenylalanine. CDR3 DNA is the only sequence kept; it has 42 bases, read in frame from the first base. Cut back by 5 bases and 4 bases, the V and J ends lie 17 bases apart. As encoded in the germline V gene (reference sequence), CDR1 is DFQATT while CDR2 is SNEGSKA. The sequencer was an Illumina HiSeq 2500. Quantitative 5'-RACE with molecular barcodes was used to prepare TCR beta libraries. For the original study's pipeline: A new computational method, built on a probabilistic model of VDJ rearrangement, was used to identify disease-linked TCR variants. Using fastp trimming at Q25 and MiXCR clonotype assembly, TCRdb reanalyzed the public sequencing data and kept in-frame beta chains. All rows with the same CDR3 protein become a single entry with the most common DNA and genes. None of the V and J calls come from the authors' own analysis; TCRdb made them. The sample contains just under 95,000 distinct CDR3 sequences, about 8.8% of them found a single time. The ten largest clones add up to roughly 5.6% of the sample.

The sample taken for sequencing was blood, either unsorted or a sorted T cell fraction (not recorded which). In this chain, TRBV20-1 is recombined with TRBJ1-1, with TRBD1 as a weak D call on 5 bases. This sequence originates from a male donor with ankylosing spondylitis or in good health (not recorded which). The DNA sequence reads TGCAGTGCTCTAGTGGGGGGGTGGAGCACTGAAGCTTTCTTT. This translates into CSALVGGWSTEAFF.